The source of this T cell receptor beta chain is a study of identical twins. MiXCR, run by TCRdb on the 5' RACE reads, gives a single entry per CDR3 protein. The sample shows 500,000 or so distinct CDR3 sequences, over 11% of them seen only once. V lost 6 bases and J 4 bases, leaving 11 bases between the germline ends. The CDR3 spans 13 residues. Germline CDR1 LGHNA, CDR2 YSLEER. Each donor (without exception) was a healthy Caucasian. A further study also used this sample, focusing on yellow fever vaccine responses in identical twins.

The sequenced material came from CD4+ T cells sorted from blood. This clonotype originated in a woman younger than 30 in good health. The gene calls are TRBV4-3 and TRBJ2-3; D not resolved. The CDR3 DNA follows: TGCGCCAGCAGTTTGGCTGGTTCAGATACGCAGTATTTT. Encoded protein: CASSLAGSDTQYF.